These 20 T cell receptor beta chains came from one sample sequenced in a study of T cell responses to AZD1222 COVID-19 vaccine. Measured with immunoSEQ multiplex PCR; TCRdb has only the in-frame clones, and not every one. The sample records about 120,000 clones, more than 75% being singletons. This material consisted of peripheral blood, taken on day 0 of AZD1222 vaccination. These receptors all stem from an adult in good health.

The chain carries TRBV6-5 and TRBJ1-2; TRBD1 matches 9 bases. The CDR3 loop spans 15 amino acids. Germline trimming cut 2 bases from V and 7 bases from J; bases unmatched to any gene: 8. Germline CDR1 MNHEY, CDR2 SVGAGI. In DNA, the CDR3 is TGTGCCAGCAGTTACGGGGACAGGGATGAGTGTGGCTACACCTTC. As protein: CASSYGDRDECGYTF.

The chain is built from TRBV7-9 and TRBJ2-4; D may be TRBD2 (6 bases). CDR3 length equals 17 residues. Germline CDR1 SEHNR, CDR2 FQNEAQ (reference sequence). With 4 bases removed from V and 0 bases from J, the gap between germline ends came to 16 bases. The CDR3 reads CASSSPGGSLAKNIQYF. In DNA, the CDR3 is TGTGCCAGCAGCTCCCCCGGAGGGAGCCTAGCCAAAAACATTCAGTACTTC.

The chain combines TRBV4-2 with TRBJ2-7, with D possibly matching TRBD1 (5 bases). Trimming removed 3 bases from V and 2 bases from J, with 11 bases in between. The CDR3 has 14 amino acids. Germline V gene lookup returns CDR1 LGHNA and CDR2 YNFKEQ. The CDR3 DNA reads TGTGCCAGCAGCCAGCAGGGATTCACCTACGAGCAGTACTTC. It translates to CASSQQGFTYEQYF.

CDR3 bases: TGTGCCAGCAGCGGGGGGATGCGAGACATTCAGTACTTC. Translating it yields CASSGGMRDIQYF. The chain couples TRBV7-2 to TRBJ2-4, with D maybe TRBD2 (6 bases). CDR1 and CDR2 from the germline V gene are SGHTA and FQGNSA. This CDR3 contains 13 residues. V lost 5 bases and J lost 8, with 13 bases in between.

The chain is built from TRBV9 and TRBJ2-5, with D possibly TRBD1 on 6 matching bases. This CDR3 has 14 amino acids. V was shortened by 1 base and J by 6 bases, with 13 bases between the two germline ends. From germline, CDR1 is SGDLS and CDR2 YYNGEE. The CDR3 coding sequence is TGTGCCAGCAGCGTACAGGGGTCGGTAAAGACCCAGTACTTC. This codes for CASSVQGSVKTQYF.

The gene calls are TRBV6-5 and TRBJ1-6; 8 bases map to TRBD1. Germline lookup yields CDR1 MNHEY and CDR2 SVGAGI. The CDR3 is made up of 15 amino acids. V trimming: 5 bases; J trimming: 5 bases; junction bases outside the gene matches: 5. CDR3 DNA sequence: TGTGCCAGCAGTCGGTTACAGGGGGATAATTCACCCCTCCACTTT. Translating gives CASSRLQGDNSPLHF.

This clone has only a few counts. V and J are TRBV5-1 and TRBJ2-7, with 10 bases matching TRBD2. Looked up from germline, CDR1 is SGHRS and CDR2 is YFSETQ. The ends lost 3 bases at V and 5 bases at J; junction bases unmatched: 5. The CDR3 length is 14 residues. In DNA, the CDR3 is TGCGCCAGCAGCTACAGCGGGAGGGACGACGAGCAGTACTTC. Amino acid sequence: CASSYSGRDDEQYF.

This chain joins TRBV5-4 and TRBJ1-2, with 9 bases matching TRBD1. Germline CDR1 is SGHNT and CDR2 is YYREEE (reference sequence). The junction had 2 bases not matched to a gene; V was cut back by 2 bases and J by 6 bases. CDR3 length: 13 amino acids. The CDR3 coding sequence is TGTGCCAGCAGCTTACAGGGGGCGGATGGCTACACCTTC. This codes for CASSLQGADGYTF. Drawing the rest from reference TRBV5-4 and TRBJ1-2, the complete variable domain is ETGVTQSPTHLIKTRGQQVTLRCSSQSGHNTVSWYQQALGQGPQFIFQYYREEENGRGNFPPRFSGLQFPNYSSELNVNALELDDSALYLCASSLQGADGYTFGSGTRLTVV.

The chain is built from TRBV27 and TRBJ1-4; no clear D. In germline, CDR1 is MNHEY, CDR2 SMNVEV (reference sequence). V was trimmed by 0 bases and J by 0 bases, leaving 11 bases between them. The CDR3 contains 17 residues. The CDR3 coding sequence is TGTGCCAGCAGTTTATCGGGGATATATGCAACTAATGAAAAACTGTTTTTT. The encoded protein is CASSLSGIYATNEKLFF.

The chain carries TRBV9 and TRBJ1-6; D unresolved. CDR1 and CDR2 (germline): SGDLS, YYNGEE. V was shortened by 0 bases and J by 14 bases, with 18 bases between the two germline ends. The CDR3 spans 15 residues. This CDR3 is CASSVEGSEDPTLHF. DNA for the CDR3: TGTGCCAGCAGCGTAGAGGGATCAGAGGACCCAACCCTCCACTTT.

The chain employs TRBV6-2 or TRBV6-3 and TRBJ2-7; TRBD2 is a possible D gene (5 bases). The CDR3 spans 13 residues. V lost 0 bases and J lost 7, with 10 bases in between. Germline V gives CDR1 MNHEY, CDR2 SVGEGT. The CDR3 DNA reads TGTGCCAGCAGTTACTCGAACGGGAATGAGCAGTACTTC. Protein sequence: CASSYSNGNEQYF.

The V gene is TRBV3-1 (or the pseudogene TRBV3-2), the J gene TRBJ1-4, with D uncertain. The V and J ends lost 4 bases and 7 bases respectively, with 7 bases between them. From germline, CDR1 is LGHDT and CDR2 YNNKEL (reference sequence). This CDR3 has 12 residues. The CDR3 loop reads CASSPQSEKLFF. The CDR3 DNA is TGTGCCAGCAGCCCCCAGAGTGAAAAACTGTTTTTT.

The gene calls are TRBV5-5 and TRBJ2-7; 8 bases match TRBD2. V shed 2 bases, J shed 0 bases, and the junction held 4 bases outside the gene matches. This CDR3 has 15 residues. The germline V gene has CDR1 SGHKS and CDR2 YYEKEE (reference sequence). CDR3 nucleotides: TGTGCCAGCAGCTTAGCGGGGGCCCTCTCCTACGAGCAGTACTTC. It specifies CASSLAGALSYEQYF. Combining the CDR3 with reference TRBV5-5 and TRBJ2-7 gives the whole variable domain DAGVTQSPTHLIKTRGQQVTLRCSPISGHKSVSWYQQVLGQGPQFIFQYYEKEERGRGNFPDRFSARQFPNYSSELNVNALLLGDSALYLCASSLAGALSYEQYFGPGTRLTVT.

V gene TRBV5-4 combines with J gene TRBJ1-5, with D hard to call. This CDR3 has 15 residues. Germline V CDR1 and CDR2: SGHNT, YYREEE (reference sequence). Trimming left V 0 bases short and J 4 bases short, with 11 bases between. CDR3 coding DNA: TGTGCCAGCAGCTTGGGACCCCTGATGAATCAGCCCCAGCATTTT. It encodes CASSLGPLMNQPQHF.

The chain couples TRBV2 to TRBJ2-1; D call uncertain. Germline values: CDR1 SNHLY, CDR2 FYNNEI. The CDR3 consists of 11 residues. Trimming cost V 4 bases and J 7 bases, with 5 bases left between them. The CDR3 protein is CASSVLNEQFF. The CDR3 nucleotides read TGTGCCAGCAGTGTCCTGAATGAGCAGTTCTTC.

This chain joins TRBV9 and TRBJ2-2; D is tentatively TRBD1 or TRBD2 (7 bases each). Per the germline V gene, CDR1 is SGDLS and CDR2 is YYNGEE. Trimming left V 3 bases short and J 7 bases short, with 13 bases between. The CDR3 sequence is 14 residues long. The CDR3 DNA sequence: TGTGCCAGCAGCGCCGACAGGGAGGGCGGGGAGCTGTTTTTT. Its translation is CASSADREGGELFF. Based on the CDR3 plus reference TRBV9 and TRBJ2-2, the full variable domain is DSGVTQTPKHLITATGQRVTLRCSPRSGDLSVYWYQQSLDQGLQFLIQYYNGEERAKGNILERFSAQQFPDLHSELNLSSLELGDSALYFCASSADREGGELFFGEGSRLTVL.

This clone was recorded once. V gene TRBV5-1 combines with J gene TRBJ1-2, with a possible D match to TRBD1 (5 bases). Trimming removed 4 bases at V and 1 base at J, with 8 bases between. From germline, CDR1 is SGHRS and CDR2 YFSETQ. The CDR3 length is 13 residues. CDR3 sequence: CASSVQVNYGYTF. CDR3 DNA: TGCGCCAGCAGCGTACAGGTTAACTATGGCTACACCTTC.

The genes are TRBV29-1 and TRBJ2-1, with 7 bases lining up with TRBD2. Germline CDR1 reads SQVTM; CDR2 reads ANQGSEA. This CDR3 has 18 amino acids. V lost 2 bases to trimming and J lost 0 bases; unmatched junction nucleotides: 13. The CDR3 region is CSVEPPVGGVSSYNEQFF. CDR3 nucleotide sequence: TGCAGCGTTGAACCCCCGGTTGGGGGGGTGAGCTCCTACAATGAGCAGTTCTTC.

The J gene is TRBJ2-1, the V gene TRBV7-3; 10 bases are a match to TRBD2. Germline lookup yields CDR1 SGHTA and CDR2 FQGTGA. The trim removed 5 bases at V and 7 bases at J, leaving 11 bases unmatched. The CDR3 spans 16 residues. The CDR3 DNA is TGTGCCAGCAGCAGTAGCGGGGGGATAGGTGTAAATGAGCAGTTCTTC. It specifies CASSSSGGIGVNEQFF.

The J gene is TRBJ1-5, the V gene TRBV6-2 or TRBV6-3; D ambiguous. This CDR3 spans 14 amino acids. Germline V gives CDR1 MNHEY, CDR2 SVGEGT. V shed 5 bases and J shed 4 bases, with 12 bases lying between them. In DNA, the CDR3 is TGTGCCAGCAGTAACCGGAGGGAAAATCAGCCCCAGCATTTT. It is translated as CASSNRRENQPQHF.